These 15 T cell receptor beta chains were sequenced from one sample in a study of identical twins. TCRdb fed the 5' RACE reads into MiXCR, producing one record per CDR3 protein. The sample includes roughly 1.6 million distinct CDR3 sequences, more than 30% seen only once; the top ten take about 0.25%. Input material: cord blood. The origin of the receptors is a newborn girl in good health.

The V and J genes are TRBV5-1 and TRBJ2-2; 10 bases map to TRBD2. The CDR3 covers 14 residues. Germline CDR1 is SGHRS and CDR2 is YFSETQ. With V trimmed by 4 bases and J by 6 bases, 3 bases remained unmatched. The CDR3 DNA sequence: TGCGCCAGCAGCGTACTAGCGGGACCCGGGGAGCTGTTTTTT. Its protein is CASSVLAGPGELFF.

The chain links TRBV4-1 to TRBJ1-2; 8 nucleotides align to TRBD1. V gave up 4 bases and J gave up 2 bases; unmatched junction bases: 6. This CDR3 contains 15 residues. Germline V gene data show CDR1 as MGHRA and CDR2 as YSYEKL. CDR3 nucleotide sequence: TGCGCCAGCAGCCGAGAGACAGGGGAAAACTATGGCTACACCTTC. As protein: CASSRETGENYGYTF.

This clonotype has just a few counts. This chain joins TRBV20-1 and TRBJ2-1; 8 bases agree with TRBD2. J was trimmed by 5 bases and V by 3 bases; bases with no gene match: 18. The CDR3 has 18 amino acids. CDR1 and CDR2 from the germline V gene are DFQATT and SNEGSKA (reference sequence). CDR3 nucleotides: TGCAGTGCTAGTCATCTCGCGGGAGGCCGCGTGCTTAACAATGAGCAGTTCTTC. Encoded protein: CSASHLAGGRVLNNEQFF.

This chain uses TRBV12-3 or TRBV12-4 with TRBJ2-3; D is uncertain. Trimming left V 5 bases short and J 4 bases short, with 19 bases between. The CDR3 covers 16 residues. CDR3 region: CASSPLRSVSADTQYF. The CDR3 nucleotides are TGTGCCAGCAGTCCCCTTAGGAGCGTGAGCGCAGATACGCAGTATTTT.

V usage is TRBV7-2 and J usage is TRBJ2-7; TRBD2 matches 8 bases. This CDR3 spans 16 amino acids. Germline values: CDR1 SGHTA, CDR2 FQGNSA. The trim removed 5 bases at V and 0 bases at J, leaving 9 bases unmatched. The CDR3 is CASSVRTGTSSYEQYF. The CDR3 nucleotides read TGTGCCAGCAGCGTCCGAACAGGGACTAGCTCCTACGAGCAGTACTTC.

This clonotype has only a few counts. CDR3 loop: CSVAEFNSGSEAFF. CDR3 nucleotides: TGCAGCGTTGCGGAGTTTAACTCAGGCAGTGAAGCTTTCTTT. The chain links TRBV29-1 to TRBJ1-1, with unresolved D. V was clipped by 4 bases and J by 7 bases, with 19 bases between them. This CDR3 contains 14 residues. Per the germline V gene, CDR1 is SQVTM and CDR2 is ANQGSEA.

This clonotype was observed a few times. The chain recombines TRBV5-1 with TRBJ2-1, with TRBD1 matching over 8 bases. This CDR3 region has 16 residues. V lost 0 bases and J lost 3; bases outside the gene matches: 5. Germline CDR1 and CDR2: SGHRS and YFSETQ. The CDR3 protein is CASSLAQGASYNEQFF. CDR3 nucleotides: TGCGCCAGCAGCTTGGCGCAGGGGGCTAGCTACAATGAGCAGTTCTTC.

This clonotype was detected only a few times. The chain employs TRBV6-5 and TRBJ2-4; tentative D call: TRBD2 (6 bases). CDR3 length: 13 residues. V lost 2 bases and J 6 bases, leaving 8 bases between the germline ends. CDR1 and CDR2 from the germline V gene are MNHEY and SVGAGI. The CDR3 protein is CASSYSSGNIQYF. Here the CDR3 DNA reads TGTGCCAGCAGTTACAGTAGCGGAAACATTCAGTACTTC.

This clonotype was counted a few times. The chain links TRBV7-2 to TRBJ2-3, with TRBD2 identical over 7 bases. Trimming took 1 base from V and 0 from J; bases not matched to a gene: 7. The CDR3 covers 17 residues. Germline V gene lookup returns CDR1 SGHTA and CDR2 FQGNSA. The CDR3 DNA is TGTGCCAGCAGCTTAGGGCTAGCGGCTACTAGCACAGATACGCAGTATTTT. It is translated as CASSLGLAATSTDTQYF.

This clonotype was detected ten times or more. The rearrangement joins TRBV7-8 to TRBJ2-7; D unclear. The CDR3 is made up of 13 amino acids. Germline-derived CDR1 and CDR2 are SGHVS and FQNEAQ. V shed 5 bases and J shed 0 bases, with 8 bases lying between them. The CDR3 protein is CASSGYPSYEQYF. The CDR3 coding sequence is TGTGCCAGCAGCGGTTACCCCTCCTACGAGCAGTACTTC.

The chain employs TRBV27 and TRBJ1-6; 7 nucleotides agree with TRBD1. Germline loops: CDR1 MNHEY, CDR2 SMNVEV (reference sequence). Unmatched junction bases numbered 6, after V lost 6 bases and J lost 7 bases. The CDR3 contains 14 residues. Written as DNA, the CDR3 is TGTGCCAGCAGACGCAGGGGGGGCAATTCACCCCTCCACTTT. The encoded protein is CASRRRGGNSPLHF.

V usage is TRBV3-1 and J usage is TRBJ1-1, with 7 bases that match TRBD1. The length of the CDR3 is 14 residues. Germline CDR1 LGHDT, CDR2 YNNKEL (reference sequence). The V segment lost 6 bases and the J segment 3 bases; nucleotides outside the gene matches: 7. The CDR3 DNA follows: TGTGCCAGCAGACAGACAGGGCATCACACTGAAGCTTTCTTT. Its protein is CASRQTGHHTEAFF.

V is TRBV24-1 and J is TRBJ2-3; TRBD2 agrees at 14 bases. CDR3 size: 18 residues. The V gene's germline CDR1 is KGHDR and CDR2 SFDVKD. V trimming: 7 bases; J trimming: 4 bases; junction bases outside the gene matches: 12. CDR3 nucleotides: TGTGCCACCAGCCCTCTATCCGGACTAGCGGGAGGCTCAGATACGCAGTATTTT. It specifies CATSPLSGLAGGSDTQYF.

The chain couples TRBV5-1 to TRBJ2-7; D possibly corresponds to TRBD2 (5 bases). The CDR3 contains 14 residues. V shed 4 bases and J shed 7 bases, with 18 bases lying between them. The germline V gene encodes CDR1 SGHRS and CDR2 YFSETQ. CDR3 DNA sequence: TGCGCCAGCAGCCCAATAGCGAATATCGATGAGCAGTACTTC. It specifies CASSPIANIDEQYF.

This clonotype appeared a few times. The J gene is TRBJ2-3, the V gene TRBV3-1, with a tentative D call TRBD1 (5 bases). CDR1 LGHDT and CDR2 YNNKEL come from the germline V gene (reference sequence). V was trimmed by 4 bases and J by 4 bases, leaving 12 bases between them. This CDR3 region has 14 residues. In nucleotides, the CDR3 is TGTGCCAGCAGCCCCATCCAGGGCGCAGATACGCAGTATTTT. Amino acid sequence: CASSPIQGADTQYF.